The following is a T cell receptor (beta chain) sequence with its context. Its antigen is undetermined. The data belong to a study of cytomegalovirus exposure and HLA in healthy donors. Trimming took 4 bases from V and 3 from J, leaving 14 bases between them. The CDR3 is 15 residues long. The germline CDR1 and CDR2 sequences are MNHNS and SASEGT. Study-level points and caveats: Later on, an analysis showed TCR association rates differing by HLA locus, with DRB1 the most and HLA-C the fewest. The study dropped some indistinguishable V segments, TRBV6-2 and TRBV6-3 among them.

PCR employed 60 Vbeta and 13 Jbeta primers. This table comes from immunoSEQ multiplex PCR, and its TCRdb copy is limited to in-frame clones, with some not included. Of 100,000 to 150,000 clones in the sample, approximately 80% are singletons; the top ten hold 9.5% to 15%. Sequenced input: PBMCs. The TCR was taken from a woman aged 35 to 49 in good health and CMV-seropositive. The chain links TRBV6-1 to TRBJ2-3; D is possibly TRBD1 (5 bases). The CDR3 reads CASSGARGRTDTQYF. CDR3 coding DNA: TGTGCCAGCAGTGGGGCAAGGGGAAGGACAGATACGCAGTATTTT.